The clone carrying this TCR beta chain has only a few counts. Assay used: immunoSEQ multiplex PCR; TCRdb lists only in-frame clones, some missing. Of fewer than 110,000 clones listed, roughly 89% are singletons. Collection occurred without any documented infections or immune events in donors. The source of the sample is a study of identifying expanded T cells in peripheral blood. The ends were cut back, 8 bases at V and 6 bases at J, with 16 bases in the middle. Germline V gene sequence: CDR1 SNHLY, CDR2 FYNNEI. The CDR3 sequence is 13 residues long. Sequencing input: blood. J is TRBJ1-2 and V is TRBV2; D gene uncertain. The receptor was derived from a person aged 18 to 75 in good health. The CDR3 here is CASYLWAGDGYTF. DNA for the CDR3: TGTGCCAGCTACCTTTGGGCAGGTGATGGCTACACCTTC.